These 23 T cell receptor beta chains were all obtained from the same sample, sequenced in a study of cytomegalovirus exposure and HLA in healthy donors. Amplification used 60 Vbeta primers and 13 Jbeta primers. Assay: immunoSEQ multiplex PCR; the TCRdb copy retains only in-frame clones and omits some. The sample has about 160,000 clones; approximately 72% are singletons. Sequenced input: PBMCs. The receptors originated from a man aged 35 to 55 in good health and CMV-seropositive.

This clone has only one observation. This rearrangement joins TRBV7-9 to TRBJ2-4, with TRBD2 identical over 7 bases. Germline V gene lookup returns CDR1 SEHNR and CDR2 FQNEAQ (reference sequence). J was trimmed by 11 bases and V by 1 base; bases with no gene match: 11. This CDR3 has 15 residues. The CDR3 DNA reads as TGTGCCAGCAGCTTAGTGTCGGCGGGGGTAGGGGTTCAGTACTTC. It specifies CASSLVSAGVGVQYF.

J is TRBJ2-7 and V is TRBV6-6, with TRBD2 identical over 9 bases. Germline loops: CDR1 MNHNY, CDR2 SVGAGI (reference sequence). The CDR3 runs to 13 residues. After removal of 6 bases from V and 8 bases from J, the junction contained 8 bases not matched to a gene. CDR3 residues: CASSPAGTSKQYF. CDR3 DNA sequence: TGTGCCAGCAGCCCAGCGGGGACTAGCAAGCAGTACTTC.

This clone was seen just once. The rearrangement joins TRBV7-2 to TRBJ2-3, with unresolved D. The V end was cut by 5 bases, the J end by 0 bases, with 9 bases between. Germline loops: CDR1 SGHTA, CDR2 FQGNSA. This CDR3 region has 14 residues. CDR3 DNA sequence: TGTGCCAGCAGCCCGCAGTCAAGCACAGATACGCAGTATTTT. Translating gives CASSPQSSTDTQYF.

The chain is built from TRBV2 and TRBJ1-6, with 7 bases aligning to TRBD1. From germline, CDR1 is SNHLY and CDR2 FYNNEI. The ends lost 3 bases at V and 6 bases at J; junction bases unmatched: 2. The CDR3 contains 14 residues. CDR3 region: CASSDRDSNSPLHF. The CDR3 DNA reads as TGTGCCAGCAGTGATCGGGACAGTAATTCACCCCTCCACTTT.

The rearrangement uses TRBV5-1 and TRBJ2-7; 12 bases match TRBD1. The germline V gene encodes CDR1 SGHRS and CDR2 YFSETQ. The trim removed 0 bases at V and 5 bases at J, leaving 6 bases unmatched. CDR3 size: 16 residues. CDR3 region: CASSLGLGTGGHEQYF. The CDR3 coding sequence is TGCGCCAGCAGCTTGGGCCTCGGGACAGGGGGCCACGAGCAGTACTTC.

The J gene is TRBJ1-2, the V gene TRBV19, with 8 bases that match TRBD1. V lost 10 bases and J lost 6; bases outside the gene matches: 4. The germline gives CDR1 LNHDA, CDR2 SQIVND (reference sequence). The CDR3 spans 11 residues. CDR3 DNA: TGTGCCACCACAGGGGGAAATGGCTACACCTTC. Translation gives CATTGGNGYTF.

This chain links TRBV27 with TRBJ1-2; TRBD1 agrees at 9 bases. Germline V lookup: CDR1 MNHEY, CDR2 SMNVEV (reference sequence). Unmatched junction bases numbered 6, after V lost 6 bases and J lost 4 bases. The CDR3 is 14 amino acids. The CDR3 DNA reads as TGTGCCAGCAGGGAGACAGGGGGTGGCTATGGCTACACCTTC. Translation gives CASRETGGGYGYTF.

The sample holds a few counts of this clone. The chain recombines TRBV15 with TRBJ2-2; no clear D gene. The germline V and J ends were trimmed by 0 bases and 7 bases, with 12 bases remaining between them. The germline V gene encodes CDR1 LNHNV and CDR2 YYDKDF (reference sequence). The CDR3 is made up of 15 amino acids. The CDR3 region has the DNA TGTGCCACCAGCAGAGATAGTAGGCCGGGCGGGGAGCTGTTTTTT. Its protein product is CATSRDSRPGGELFF.

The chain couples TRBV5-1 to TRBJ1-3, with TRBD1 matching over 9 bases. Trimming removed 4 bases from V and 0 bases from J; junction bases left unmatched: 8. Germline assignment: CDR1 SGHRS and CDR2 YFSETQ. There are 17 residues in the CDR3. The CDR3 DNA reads TGCGCCAGCAGCAAGGGACAGGGATCTTACTCTGGAAACACCATATATTTT. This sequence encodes CASSKGQGSYSGNTIYF.

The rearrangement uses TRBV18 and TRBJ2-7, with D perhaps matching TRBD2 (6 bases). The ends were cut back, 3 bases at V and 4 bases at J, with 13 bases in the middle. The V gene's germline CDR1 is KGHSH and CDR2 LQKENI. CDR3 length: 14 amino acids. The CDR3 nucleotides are TGTGCCAGCTCACCCGGGGGTCCGGCTTACGAGCAGTACTTC. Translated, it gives CASSPGGPAYEQYF.

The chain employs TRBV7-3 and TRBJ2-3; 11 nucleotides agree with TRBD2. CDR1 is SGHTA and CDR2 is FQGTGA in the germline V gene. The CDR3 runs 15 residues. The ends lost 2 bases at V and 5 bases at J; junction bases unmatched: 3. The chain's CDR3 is CASSLLAGGVDTQYF. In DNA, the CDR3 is TGTGCCAGCAGCTTATTAGCGGGGGGGGTAGATACGCAGTATTTT.

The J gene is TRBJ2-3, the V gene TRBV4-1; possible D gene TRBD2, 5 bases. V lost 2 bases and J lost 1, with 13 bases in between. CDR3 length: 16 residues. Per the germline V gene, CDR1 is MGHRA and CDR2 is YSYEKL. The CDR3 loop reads CASSQQPSFGTDTQYF. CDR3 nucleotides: TGCGCCAGCAGCCAACAGCCTAGCTTCGGCACAGATACGCAGTATTTT.

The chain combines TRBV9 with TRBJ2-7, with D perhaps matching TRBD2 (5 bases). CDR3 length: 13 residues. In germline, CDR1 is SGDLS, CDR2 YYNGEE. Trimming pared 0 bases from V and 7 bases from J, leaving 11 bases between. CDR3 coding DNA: TGTGCCAGCAGCGTAGGCCAAGGGAGTGAGCAGTACTTC. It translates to CASSVGQGSEQYF.

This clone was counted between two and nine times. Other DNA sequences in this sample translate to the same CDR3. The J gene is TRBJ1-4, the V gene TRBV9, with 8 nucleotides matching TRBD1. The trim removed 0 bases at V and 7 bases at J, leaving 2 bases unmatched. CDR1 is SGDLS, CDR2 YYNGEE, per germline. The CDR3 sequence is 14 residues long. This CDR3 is CASSVGTGREKLFF. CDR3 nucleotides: TGTGCCAGCAGCGTAGGGACAGGGCGTGAAAAACTGTTTTTT.

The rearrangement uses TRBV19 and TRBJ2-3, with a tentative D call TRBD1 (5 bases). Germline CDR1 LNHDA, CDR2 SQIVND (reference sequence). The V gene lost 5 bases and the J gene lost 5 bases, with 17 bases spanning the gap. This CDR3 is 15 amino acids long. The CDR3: CASSGLEGVGDTQYF. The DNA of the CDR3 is TGTGCCAGTAGTGGGTTAGAAGGGGTGGGAGATACGCAGTATTTT. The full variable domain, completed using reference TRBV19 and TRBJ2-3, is DGGITQSPKYLFRKEGQNVTLSCEQNLNHDAMYWYRQDPGQGLRLIYYSQIVNDFQKGDIAEGYSVSREKKESFPLTVTSAQKNPTAFYLCASSGLEGVGDTQYFGPGTRLTVL.

CDR3 bases: TGTGCCAGCAGCTTAGCCCCCTTTGGGCAGATCTATGGCTACACCTTC. This translates into CASSLAPFGQIYGYTF. The chain joins TRBV7-8 to TRBJ1-2; D not resolved. V was cut by 0 bases and J by 4 bases, with 15 bases left in between. Germline CDR1 and CDR2: SGHVS and FQNEAQ. There are 16 residues in the CDR3.

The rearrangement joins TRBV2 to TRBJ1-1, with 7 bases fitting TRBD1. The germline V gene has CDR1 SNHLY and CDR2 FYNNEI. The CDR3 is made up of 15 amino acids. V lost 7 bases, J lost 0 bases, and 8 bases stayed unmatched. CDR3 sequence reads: CASNHEGALNTEAFF. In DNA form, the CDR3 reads TGTGCCAGCAACCATGAGGGGGCGCTGAACACTGAAGCTTTCTTT.

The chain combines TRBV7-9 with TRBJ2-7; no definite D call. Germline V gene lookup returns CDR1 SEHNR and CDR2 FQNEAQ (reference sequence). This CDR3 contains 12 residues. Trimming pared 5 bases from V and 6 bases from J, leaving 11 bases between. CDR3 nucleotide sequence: TGTGCCAGCAGCAGAGCCCATGGCGAGCAGTACTTC. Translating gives CASSRAHGEQYF.

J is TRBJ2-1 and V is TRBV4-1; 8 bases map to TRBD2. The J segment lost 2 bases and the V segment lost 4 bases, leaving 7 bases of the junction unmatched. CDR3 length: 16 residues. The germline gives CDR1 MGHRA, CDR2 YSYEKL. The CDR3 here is CASSPERGGPYNEQFF. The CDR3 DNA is TGCGCCAGCAGCCCCGAACGGGGGGGCCCCTACAATGAGCAGTTCTTC.

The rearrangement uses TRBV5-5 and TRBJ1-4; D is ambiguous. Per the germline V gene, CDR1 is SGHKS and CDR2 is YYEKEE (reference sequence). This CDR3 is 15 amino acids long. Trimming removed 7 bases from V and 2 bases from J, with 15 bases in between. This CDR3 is CASEREVRTNEKLFF. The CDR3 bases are TGTGCCAGCGAAAGGGAGGTTCGGACTAATGAAAAACTGTTTTTT.

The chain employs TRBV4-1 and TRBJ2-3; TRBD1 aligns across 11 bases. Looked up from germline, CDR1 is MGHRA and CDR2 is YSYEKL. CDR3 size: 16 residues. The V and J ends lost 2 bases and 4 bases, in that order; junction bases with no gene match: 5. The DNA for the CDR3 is TGCGCCAGCAGCCAATGGGACAGGGGGTCCGCAGATACGCAGTATTTT. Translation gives CASSQWDRGSADTQYF.

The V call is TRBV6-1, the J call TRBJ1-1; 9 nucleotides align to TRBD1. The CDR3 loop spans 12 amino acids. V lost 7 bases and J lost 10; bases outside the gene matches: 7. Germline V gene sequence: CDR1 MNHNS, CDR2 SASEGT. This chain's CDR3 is CASTLGQGRAFF. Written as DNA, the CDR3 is TGTGCCAGCACACTGGGACAGGGTAGAGCTTTCTTT.

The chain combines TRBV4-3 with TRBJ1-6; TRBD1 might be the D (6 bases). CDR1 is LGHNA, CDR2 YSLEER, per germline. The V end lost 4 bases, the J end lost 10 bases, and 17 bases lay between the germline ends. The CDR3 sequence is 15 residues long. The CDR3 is CASSPKGGQGSPLHF. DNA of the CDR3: TGCGCCAGCAGCCCCAAGGGAGGGCAGGGGTCACCCCTCCACTTT.